This T cell receptor beta chain came from a study of T cells in localized non-small cell lung cancer. Trimming took 5 bases from V and 0 from J, leaving 8 bases between them. Germline values: CDR1 SGDLS, CDR2 YYNGEE. CDR3 length: 14 amino acids. Assay: immunoSEQ multiplex PCR; the TCRdb copy retains only in-frame clones and omits some. The sample includes about 700 clones, about 23% of them seen just once. This sample comprised normal lung tissue next to the tumor, obtained before any cancer treatment. This clonotype originated in a woman aged 35-70 years with stage II squamous cell lung carcinoma. The chain uses TRBV9 and TRBJ1-4; no clear D gene. The chain's CDR3 is CASRDLATNEKLFF. CDR3 DNA sequence: TGTGCCAGCAGAGACCTTGCAACTAATGAAAAACTGTTTTTT.